This entry lists 9 T cell receptor beta chains sequenced from one sample in a study of vaccination effects on CD4 cells after COVID-19. No antigen is known for these receptors. Antigen-specific CD4+ T cells were first expanded with viral peptide pools by the ViraFEST assay and only then sequenced. Cultured cells yielded isolated CD4+ T cells after 10 to 11 days. Participants completed two doses of the BNT162b2 or mRNA-1273 vaccine. The table came from immunoSEQ multiplex PCR; TCRdb's copy has only in-frame clones and leaves some out. The sample holds fewer than 50,000 clones, about 80% seen once. This specimen was CD4+ T cells from PBMCs cultured with HCoV-NL63 spike peptides, taken after COVID-19 vaccination. These receptors were taken from a human donor who received a COVID-19 vaccine. Some clones in this sample may be carry-over from other donors' samples.

The sample holds one count of this clone. This sequence joins TRBV5-8 and TRBJ2-3, with D perhaps matching TRBD1 (6 bases). CDR1 and CDR2 from the germline V gene are SGHTS and YDEGEE. This CDR3 is 16 amino acids long. Trimming took 5 bases from V and 2 from J, leaving 18 bases between them. The CDR3 sequence: CASSLGQFTVTDTQYF. In DNA form, the CDR3 reads TGTGCCAGCAGTTTAGGACAGTTTACAGTCACAGATACGCAGTATTTT.

The chain employs TRBV6-5 and TRBJ1-5; the D is unclear. V was shortened by 6 bases and J by 1 base, with 7 bases between the two germline ends. The CDR3 sequence is 13 residues long. CDR1 is MNHEY and CDR2 is SVGAGI in the germline V gene. Written as DNA, the CDR3 is TGTGCCAGCAGACTGGACAGCAATCAGCCCCAGCATTTT. As protein: CASRLDSNQPQHF.

J is TRBJ2-7 and V is TRBV6-5, with unresolved D. This CDR3 has 13 residues. The V gene's germline CDR1 is MNHEY and CDR2 SVGAGI. Trimming took 5 bases from V and 4 from J, leaving 12 bases between them. In nucleotides, the CDR3 is TGTGCCAGCAGTCCCCTAACTGTTTACGAGCAGTACGTC. Residues: CASSPLTVYEQYV.

J is TRBJ2-2 and V is TRBV5-5, with D possibly TRBD1 on 5 matching bases. Germline V lookup: CDR1 SGHKS, CDR2 YYEKEE (reference sequence). The CDR3 loop spans 15 amino acids. Trimming pared 2 bases from V and 2 bases from J, leaving 10 bases between. The CDR3 loop reads CASSLRTLNTGELFF. Written as DNA, the CDR3 is TGTGCCAGCAGCTTAAGGACACTCAACACCGGGGAGCTGTTTTTT.

The V gene is TRBV5-1, the J gene TRBJ1-5; a possible D gene is TRBD1 (6 bases). The germline V and J ends were trimmed by 4 bases and 3 bases, with 17 bases remaining between them. The germline gives CDR1 SGHRS, CDR2 YFSETQ. The CDR3 extends over 16 amino acids. The chain's CDR3 is CASSGTDRQYNQPQHF. CDR3 nucleotide sequence: TGCGCCAGCAGCGGAACAGACAGGCAATACAATCAGCCCCAGCATTTT.

This clone is a singleton in its sample. The chain has TRBV5-1 and TRBJ2-2, with TRBD1 matching 10 bases. CDR1 is SGHRS and CDR2 is YFSETQ in the germline V gene. Germline trimming cut 4 bases from V and 6 bases from J; bases unmatched to any gene: 9. The CDR3 length is 16 residues. DNA of the CDR3: TGCGCCAGCAGCACCCGGGACAGGGGCCCTCCCGGGGAGCTGTTTTTT. Translation gives CASSTRDRGPPGELFF.

This chain joins TRBV7-2 and TRBJ1-2; D is unresolved. Germline V CDR1 and CDR2: SGHTA, FQGNSA. V dropped 7 bases and J dropped 2 bases, with 20 bases sitting between them. The CDR3 length is 16 residues. CDR3 in DNA: TGTGCCAGCAACCCCGGCCCGGCAGCAGGAAACTATGGCTACACCTTC. It encodes CASNPGPAAGNYGYTF.

The chain couples TRBV5-6 to TRBJ2-5; D gene unclear. The CDR3 has 13 residues. Germline lookup yields CDR1 SGHDT and CDR2 YYEEEE. Trimming took off 1 base at V and 7 bases at J, with 11 bases between the two ends. CDR3 in amino acids: CASSLRALWTQYF. The CDR3, as DNA: TGTGCCAGCAGCTTGAGGGCACTCTGGACCCAGTACTTC.

V is TRBV5-8 and J is TRBJ1-5; perhaps TRBD1 as D (5 bases). The V end lost 0 bases, the J end lost 16 bases, and 14 bases lay between the germline ends. The CDR3 has 12 amino acids. Germline loops: CDR1 SGHTS, CDR2 YDEGEE. CDR3 DNA sequence: TGTGCCAGCAGCTTGGCCTGGGCAGGGAGCCATTTT. It is translated as CASSLAWAGSHF.